The sequence of this T cell receptor beta chain was determined in a study of T cell responses to AZD1222 COVID-19 vaccine. Sequencing was performed with immunoSEQ multiplex PCR; in TCRdb, only in-frame clones are kept and a portion is missing. The repertoire includes roughly 96,000 clones, 85% to 90% of them detected once, and 9% to 13% sits in the top ten. Concerning this clone itself: Its antigen is still unknown.

Findings and caveats of the study: Spike-specific TCR breadth and depth went up after people got two AZD1222 doses. Mostly white British, mostly female donors; authors suggested clonal diversity may be underestimated. No day 14 peak samples; only post-peak repertoires were characterized.

The starting material was peripheral blood, obtained 28 days after the second AZD1222 dose. The source of this sequence is an adult who received the AZD1222 COVID-19 vaccine.

The DNA for the CDR3 is TGTGCCAGCAGCCGCGGGAGGAGCACAGATACGCAGTATTTT. Translated, it gives CASSRGRSTDTQYF. The J gene is TRBJ2-3, the V gene TRBV11-3, with 8 bases fitting TRBD2. With V trimmed by 5 bases and J by 0 bases, 1 base remained unmatched. The CDR3 runs to 14 residues. Per the germline V gene, CDR1 is SGHNT and CDR2 is YENEEA.